This TCR beta chain was captured by sequencing in a study of T-cell memory formation after mild COVID-19. In the case of this clonotype: The target antigen is unknown.

5'RACE, which relied on constant-segment primers, yielded TCR alpha and TCR beta cDNA libraries carrying sample barcodes and UMIs. MiXCR was run by TCRdb on the 5' RACE reads, yielding one entry per CDR3 protein. The table has roughly 350,000 distinct CDR3 sequences, about 21% seen once; the top ten hold approximately 13%. CDR3 size: 17 residues. The V end was cut by 1 base, the J end by 5 bases, with 20 bases between. In germline, CDR1 is MGHRA, CDR2 YSYEKL. Findings and caveats of the study: What remained unconfirmed was the SARS-CoV-2 specificity of second-wave clones peaking on day 37.

This rearrangement joins TRBV4-1 to TRBJ2-5, with D perhaps matching TRBD1 or TRBD2 (7 bases each). The sequencing input was PBMCs or a T cell subset sorted from them (not recorded which). This TCR derives from an adult woman who had mild COVID-19 (a few samples of this study predate the infection). Cell type and time point are not known. The CDR3 region has the DNA TGCGCCAGCAGCCAAGGATTGTCGAACAGGGGAGGGGAGACCCAGTACTTC. Protein: CASSQGLSNRGGETQYF.